This T cell receptor (beta chain) was recovered during a study of blood T cell repertoires in COVID-19. Across the study: The samples span acute and convalescent COVID-19 from the United States, Italy and Spain. PBMCs, B-cell-depleted T cells, or T cells provided the cDNA or gDNA that made up the material.

As originally analysed: Quantification of nucleated cells was approximated via reference gene primer amplification. Data came from immunoSEQ multiplex PCR; TCRdb stores just in-frame clones and leaves some out. V and J calls and clone size are copied from that table; D and trimming were computed from the DNA. The table lists hundreds of thousands of clones, roughly 85% of them singletons, with about 9.3% in the top ten. Cohort placement rested on clinical history that participants reported themselves. Material: PBMCs or T cells enriched from blood (not recorded which). The source of this sequence is a woman between 50 and 59 years old with acute COVID-19.

Here the CDR3 DNA reads TGTGCCAGCGGGAAAACGGTTGGGGGGGTAGATACGCAGTATTTT. It yields the protein CASGKTVGGVDTQYF. The chain joins TRBV13 to TRBJ2-3; TRBD2 matches at 7 bases. Looked up from germline, CDR1 is PRHDT and CDR2 is FYEKMQ (reference sequence). J lost 5 bases, V lost 8 bases, and 13 bases had no gene match. This CDR3 is 15 amino acids long.